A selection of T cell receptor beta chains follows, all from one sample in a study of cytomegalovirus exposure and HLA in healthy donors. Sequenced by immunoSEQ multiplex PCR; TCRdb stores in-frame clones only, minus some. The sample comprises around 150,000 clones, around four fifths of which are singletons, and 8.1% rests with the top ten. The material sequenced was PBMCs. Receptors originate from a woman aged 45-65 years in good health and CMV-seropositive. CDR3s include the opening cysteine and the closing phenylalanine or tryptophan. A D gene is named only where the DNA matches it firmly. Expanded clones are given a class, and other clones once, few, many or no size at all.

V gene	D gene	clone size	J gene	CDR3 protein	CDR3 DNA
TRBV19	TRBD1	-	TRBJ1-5	CASSFATGAPLGEPQHF	TGTGCCAGTAGTTTCGCGACAGGGGCCCCCCTTGGGGAGCCCCAGCATTTT
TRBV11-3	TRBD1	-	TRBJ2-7	CASSRGQGADEQYF	TGTGCCAGCTCGAGGGGGCAGGGGGCTGACGAGCAGTACTTC
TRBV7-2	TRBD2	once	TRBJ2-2	CASSPPAGGYTGELFF	TGTGCCAGCAGCCCCCCAGCGGGGGGCTACACCGGGGAGCTGTTTTTT
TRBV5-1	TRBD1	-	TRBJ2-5	CASKWTGLDGQYF	TGCGCCAGCAAATGGACAGGACTTGACGGGCAGTACTTC
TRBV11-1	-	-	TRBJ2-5	CASSLGGIGETQYF	TGTGCCAGCAGCTTGGGGGGAATTGGTGAGACCCAGTACTTC
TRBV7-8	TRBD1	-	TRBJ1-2	CASSLVIRGQEIYGYTF	TGTGCCAGCAGCTTAGTAATCAGGGGGCAGGAGATCTATGGCTACACCTTC
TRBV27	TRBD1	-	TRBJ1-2	CASSRLSTGDYGYTF	TGTGCCAGCAGCCGTTTATCCACAGGGGACTATGGCTACACCTTC
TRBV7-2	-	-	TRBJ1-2	CASSLQYNYGYTF	TGTGCCAGCAGCTTACAGTATAACTATGGCTACACCTTC
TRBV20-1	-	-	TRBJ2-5	CSARREETQYF	TGCAGTGCTAGGAGGGAAGAGACCCAGTACTTC
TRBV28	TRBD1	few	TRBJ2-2	CACQGAGTGELFF	TGTGCCTGCCAGGGGGCGGGCACCGGGGAGCTGTTTTTT
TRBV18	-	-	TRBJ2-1	CASSPGAGAYNEQFF	TGTGCCAGCTCACCAGGGGCAGGGGCGTACAATGAGCAGTTCTTC
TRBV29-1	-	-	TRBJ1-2	CSVRGAYGYTF	TGCAGCGTTCGGGGGGCCTATGGCTACACCTTC
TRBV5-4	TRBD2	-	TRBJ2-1	CASSSAGGTYNEQFF	TGTGCCAGCAGCTCGGCCGGGGGGACCTACAATGAGCAGTTCTTC
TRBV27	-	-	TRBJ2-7	CASSLNSWYEQYF	TGTGCCAGCAGTTTAAATAGTTGGTACGAGCAGTACTTC
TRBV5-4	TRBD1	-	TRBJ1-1	CASSLVQGAHAEAFF	TGTGCCAGCAGCTTGGTCCAGGGGGCGCACGCTGAAGCTTTCTTT
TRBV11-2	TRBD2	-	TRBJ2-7	CASSSRRNAGDHYEQYF	TGTGCCAGCAGCTCGAGGCGGAACGCGGGGGACCACTACGAGCAGTACTTC
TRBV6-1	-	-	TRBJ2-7	CASSMFLYYEQYF	TGTGCCAGCAGTATGTTTTTATACTACGAGCAGTACTTC
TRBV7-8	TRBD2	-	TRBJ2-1	CASSLRGGINNEQFF	TGTGCCAGCAGCCTCCGGGGAGGGATCAACAATGAGCAGTTCTTC
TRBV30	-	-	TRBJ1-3	CAWSVSGGSGNTIYF	TGTGCCTGGAGTGTCTCCGGGGGATCTGGAAACACCATATATTTT
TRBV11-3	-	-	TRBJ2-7	CASSSGGGEQYF	TGTGCCAGCAGCTCCGGGGGTGGGGAGCAGTACTTC
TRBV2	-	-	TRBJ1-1	CASRIQGFTEAFF	TGTGCCAGCAGGATCCAGGGGTTCACTGAAGCTTTCTTT
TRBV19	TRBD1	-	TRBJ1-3	CASSIIPSHRDRVSVGNTIYF	TGTGCCAGTAGTATAATCCCCTCCCACCGGGACAGGGTATCGGTTGGAAACACCATATATTTT
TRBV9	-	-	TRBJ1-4	CASSVGGINEKLFF	TGTGCCAGCAGCGTAGGAGGGATTAATGAAAAACTGTTTTTT
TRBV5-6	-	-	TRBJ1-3	CASSLAGPSGNTIYF	TGTGCCAGCAGCTTGGCAGGGCCCTCTGGAAACACCATATATTTT
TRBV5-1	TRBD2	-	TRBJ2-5	CASSSLAGVAETQYF	TGCGCCAGCAGCTCCCTAGCGGGAGTTGCAGAGACCCAGTACTTC
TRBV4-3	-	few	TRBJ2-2	CASSQEGAQDTGELFF	TGCGCCAGCAGCCAAGAAGGGGCGCAGGACACCGGGGAGCTGTTTTTT
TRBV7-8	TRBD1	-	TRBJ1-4	CASRTQGAGEKLFF	TGTGCCAGCAGAACACAGGGGGCTGGGGAAAAACTGTTTTTT
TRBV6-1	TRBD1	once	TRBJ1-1	CASSENGQGEAFF	TGTGCCAGCAGTGAAAACGGACAGGGCGAAGCTTTCTTT
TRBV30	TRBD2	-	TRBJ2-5	CAWTLLANQETQYF	TGTGCCTGGACCTTACTAGCGAATCAAGAGACCCAGTACTTC
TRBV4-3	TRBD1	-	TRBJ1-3	CASSGLLTGAGNTIYF	TGCGCCAGCAGCGGACTATTGACAGGGGCTGGAAACACCATATATTTT
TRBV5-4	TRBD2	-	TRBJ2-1	CASSLAPGLAGGEEQFF	TGTGCCAGCAGCTTGGCCCCGGGACTAGCGGGAGGCGAGGAGCAGTTCTTC
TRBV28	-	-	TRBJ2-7	CASSWRGQPDYEQYF	TGTGCCAGCAGTTGGCGCGGACAGCCGGATTACGAGCAGTACTTC
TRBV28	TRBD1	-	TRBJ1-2	CASSWQGEWNGYTF	TGTGCCAGCAGTTGGCAGGGGGAGTGGAATGGCTACACCTTC
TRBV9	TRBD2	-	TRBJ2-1	CASSYWGGIDEQFF	TGTGCCAGCAGCTACTGGGGGGGGATCGATGAGCAGTTCTTC
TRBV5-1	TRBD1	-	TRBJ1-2	CASSLETGGSYGYTF	TGCGCCAGCAGCTTGGAAACAGGGGGCTCCTATGGCTACACCTTC
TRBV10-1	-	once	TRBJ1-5	CASSESAGQSNQPQHF	TGCGCCAGCAGTGAGTCAGCCGGACAAAGCAATCAGCCCCAGCATTTT